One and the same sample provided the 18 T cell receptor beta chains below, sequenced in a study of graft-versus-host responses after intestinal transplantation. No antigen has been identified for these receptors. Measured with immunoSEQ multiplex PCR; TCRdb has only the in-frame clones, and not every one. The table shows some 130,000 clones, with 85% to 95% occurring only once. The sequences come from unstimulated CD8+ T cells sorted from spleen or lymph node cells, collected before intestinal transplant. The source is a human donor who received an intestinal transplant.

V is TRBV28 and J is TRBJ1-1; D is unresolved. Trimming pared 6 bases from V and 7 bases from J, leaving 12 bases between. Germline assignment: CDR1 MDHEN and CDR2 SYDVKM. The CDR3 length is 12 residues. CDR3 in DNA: TGTGCCAGCAGCTGGCCCGGGTTTGAAGCTTTCTTT. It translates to CASSWPGFEAFF.

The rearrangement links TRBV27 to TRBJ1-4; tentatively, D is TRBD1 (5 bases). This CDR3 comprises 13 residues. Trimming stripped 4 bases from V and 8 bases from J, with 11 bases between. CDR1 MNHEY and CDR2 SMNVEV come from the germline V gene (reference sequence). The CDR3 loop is CASSSQGREKLFF. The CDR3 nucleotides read TGTGCCAGCAGTTCCCAGGGAAGGGAAAAACTGTTTTTT.

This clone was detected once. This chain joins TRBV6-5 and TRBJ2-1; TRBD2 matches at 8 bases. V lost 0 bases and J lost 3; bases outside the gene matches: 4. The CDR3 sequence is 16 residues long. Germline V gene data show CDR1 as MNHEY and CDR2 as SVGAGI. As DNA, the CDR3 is TGTGCCAGCAGTTACTCTTTCCGGGAGGGCTACAATGAGCAGTTCTTC. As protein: CASSYSFREGYNEQFF.

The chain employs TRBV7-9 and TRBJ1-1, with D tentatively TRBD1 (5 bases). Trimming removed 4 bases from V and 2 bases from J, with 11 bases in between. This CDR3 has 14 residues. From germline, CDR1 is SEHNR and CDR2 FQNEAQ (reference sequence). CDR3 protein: CASSYGTANTEAFF. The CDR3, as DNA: TGTGCCAGCAGCTATGGGACCGCCAACACTGAAGCTTTCTTT.

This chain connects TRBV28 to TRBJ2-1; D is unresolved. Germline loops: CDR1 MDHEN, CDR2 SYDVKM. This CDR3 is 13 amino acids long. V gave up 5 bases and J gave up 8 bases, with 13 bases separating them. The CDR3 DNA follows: TGTGCCAGCAGTGGGCTTTACGGGTATGAGCAGTTCTTC. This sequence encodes CASSGLYGYEQFF. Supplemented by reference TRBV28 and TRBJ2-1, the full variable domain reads DVKVTQSSRYLVKRTGEKVFLECVQDMDHENMFWYRQDPGLGLRLIYFSYDVKMKEKGDIPEGYSVSREKKERFSLILESASTNQTSMYLCASSGLYGYEQFFGPGTRLTVL.

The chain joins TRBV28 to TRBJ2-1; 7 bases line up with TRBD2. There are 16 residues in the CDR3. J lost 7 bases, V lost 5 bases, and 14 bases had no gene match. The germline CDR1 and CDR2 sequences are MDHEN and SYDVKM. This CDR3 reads CASSPSVGEGRNEQFF. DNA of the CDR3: TGTGCCAGCAGTCCTTCGGTAGGGGAGGGCCGTAATGAGCAGTTCTTC.

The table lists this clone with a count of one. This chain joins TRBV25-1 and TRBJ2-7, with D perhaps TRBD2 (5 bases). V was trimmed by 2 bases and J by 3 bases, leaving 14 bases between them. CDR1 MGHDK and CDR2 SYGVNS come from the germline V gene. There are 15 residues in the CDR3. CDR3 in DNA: TGTGCCAGCAGTGAACGGGGATGGTTGAACTACGAGCAGTACTTC. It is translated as CASSERGWLNYEQYF.

In DNA form, the CDR3 reads TGTGCCAACAGCGTGGGGAGGGAGGGTGAGCAGTTCTTC. This codes for CANSVGREGEQFF. This chain links TRBV28 with TRBJ2-1; the match to TRBD2 covers 7 bases. The CDR3 runs 13 residues. The V segment lost 10 bases and the J segment 9 bases; nucleotides outside the gene matches: 12. Germline V gene sequence: CDR1 MDHEN, CDR2 SYDVKM.

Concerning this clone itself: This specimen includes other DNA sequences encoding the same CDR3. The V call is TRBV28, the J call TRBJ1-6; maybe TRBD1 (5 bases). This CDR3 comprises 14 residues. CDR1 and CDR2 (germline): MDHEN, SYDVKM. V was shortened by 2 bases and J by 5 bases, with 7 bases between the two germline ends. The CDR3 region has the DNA TGTGCCAGCAGTTTAACAGGAAATAATTCACCCCTCCACTTT. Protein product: CASSLTGNNSPLHF.

In nucleotides, the CDR3 is TGTGCCAGCAGTCCAAACCGGGGCCCACAAGAGACCCAGTACTTC. Its translation is CASSPNRGPQETQYF. The chain carries TRBV27 and TRBJ2-5; the D call may be TRBD1 or TRBD2 (5 bases each). This CDR3 has 15 residues. Per the germline V gene, CDR1 is MNHEY and CDR2 is SMNVEV (reference sequence). V lost 5 bases and J 2 bases, leaving 15 bases between the germline ends.

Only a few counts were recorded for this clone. The DNA of the CDR3 is TGTGCCACCAGCCCCCGGGACTTCCAAGAGACCCAGTACTTC. Encoded protein: CATSPRDFQETQYF. The V gene is TRBV15, the J gene TRBJ2-5, with a tentative D call TRBD2 (6 bases). CDR1 and CDR2 from the germline V gene are LNHNV and YYDKDF (reference sequence). Trimming cost V 5 bases and J 1 base, with 11 bases left between them. There are 14 residues in the CDR3.

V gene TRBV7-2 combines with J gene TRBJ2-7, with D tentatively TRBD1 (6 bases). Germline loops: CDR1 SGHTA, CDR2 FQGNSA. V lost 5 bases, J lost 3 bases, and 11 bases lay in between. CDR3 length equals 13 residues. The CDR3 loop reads CASSPGTSYEQYF. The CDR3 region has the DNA TGTGCCAGCAGCCCCGGGACAAGCTACGAGCAGTACTTC.

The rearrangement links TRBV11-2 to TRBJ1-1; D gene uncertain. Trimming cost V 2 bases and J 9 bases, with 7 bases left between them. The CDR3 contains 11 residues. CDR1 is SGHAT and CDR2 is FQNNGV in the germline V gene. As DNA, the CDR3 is TGTGCCAGCAGCTTACTCATTAAAGCTTTCTTT. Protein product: CASSLLIKAFF.

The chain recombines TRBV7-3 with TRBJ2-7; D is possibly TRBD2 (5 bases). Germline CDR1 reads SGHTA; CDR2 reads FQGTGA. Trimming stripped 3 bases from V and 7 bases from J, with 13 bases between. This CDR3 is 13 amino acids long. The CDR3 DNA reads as TGTGCCAGCAGCTTCTCTTACCGAGGGGAGCAGTACTTC. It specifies CASSFSYRGEQYF. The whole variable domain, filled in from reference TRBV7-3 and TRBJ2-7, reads GAGVSQTPSNKVTEKGKYVELRCDPISGHTALYWYRQSLGQGPEFLIYFQGTGAADDSGLPNDRFFAVRPEGSVSTLKIQRTERGDSAVYLCASSFSYRGEQYFGPGTRLTVT.

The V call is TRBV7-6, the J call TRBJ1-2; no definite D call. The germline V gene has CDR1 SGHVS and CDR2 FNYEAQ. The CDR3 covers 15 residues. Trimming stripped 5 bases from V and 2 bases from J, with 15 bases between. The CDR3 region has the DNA TGTGCCAGCAGCCCAGAGGCCCGGTTGAACTATGGCTACACCTTC. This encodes CASSPEARLNYGYTF.

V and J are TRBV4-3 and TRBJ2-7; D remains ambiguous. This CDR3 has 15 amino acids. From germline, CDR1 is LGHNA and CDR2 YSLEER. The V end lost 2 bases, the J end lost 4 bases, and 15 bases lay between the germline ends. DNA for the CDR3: TGCGCCAGCAGCCAACTTCTCGGCCCCTCTTACGAGCAGTACTTC. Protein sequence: CASSQLLGPSYEQYF.

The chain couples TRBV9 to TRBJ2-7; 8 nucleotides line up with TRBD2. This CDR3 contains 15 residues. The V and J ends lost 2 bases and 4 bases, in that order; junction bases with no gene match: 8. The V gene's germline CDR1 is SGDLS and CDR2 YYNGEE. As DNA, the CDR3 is TGTGCCAGCAGCGTGTCAGCGGGAGAACTGTACGAGCAGTACTTC. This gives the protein CASSVSAGELYEQYF.

CDR3 in DNA: TGTGCCAGCAGCTTGGCGGGACTAGCGGGCTACGAGCAGTACTTC. This codes for CASSLAGLAGYEQYF. The chain combines TRBV5-4 with TRBJ2-7, with 12 positions matching TRBD2. The CDR3 has 15 residues. V shed 0 bases and J 3 bases; nucleotides not matched to a gene: 1. From germline, CDR1 is SGHNT and CDR2 YYREEE (reference sequence).